This note documents a single TCR beta chain sequence. The sample originates from a study of early T cells in non-severe SARS-CoV-2 infection. The CDR3 is 14 residues long. V gave up 6 bases and J gave up 2 bases; unmatched junction bases: 6. The V gene's germline CDR1 is DFQATT and CDR2 SNEGSKA (reference sequence). Molecules of cDNA were individually given unique molecular identifiers that were attached to them. TCRdb ran MiXCR on the 5' RACE reads and lists one entry per CDR3 protein. The table lists 70,000 to 95,000 distinct CDR3 sequences, around 14% of them singletons. The TCR comes from an adult who was a healthcare worker with PCR-confirmed SARS-CoV-2 infection or an uninfected control (not recorded which). Sequencing input: whole blood. The chain joins TRBV20-1 to TRBJ2-3, with 9 bases lining up with TRBD2. CDR3 coding DNA: TGCAGTGCCCGACGCGGGGGGGCCACAGATACGCAGTATTTT. This sequence encodes CSARRGGATDTQYF.